A single sample gave rise to the 20 T cell receptor beta chains below, sequenced in a study of shared clonotypes between healthy human individuals. CD45RO-negative, CCR7-selected cells formed the naive CD8 fraction, which excluded terminally differentiated effector memory CD45RA+ cells. Some clones are missing from TCRdb's copy, which holds only in-frame ones; the method was immunoSEQ multiplex PCR. The sample yields some 1,900,000 clones, just under 95% seen once. The sample was naive CD8+ T cells sorted from blood. Receptor source: a man between 18 and 29 years old in good health.

Only one count was recorded for this clone. The CDR3 sequence: CASSSYSSYEQYF. The CDR3 DNA reads TGTGCCAGCAGCTCCTACTCCTCCTACGAGCAGTACTTC. V usage is TRBV13 and J usage is TRBJ2-7; no definite D call. The V end was cut by 4 bases, the J end by 0 bases, with 7 bases between. The CDR3 covers 13 residues. Germline-derived CDR1 and CDR2 are PRHDT and FYEKMQ (reference sequence). The whole variable domain, filled in from reference TRBV13 and TRBJ2-7, reads AAGVIQSPRHLIKEKRETATLKCYPIPRHDTVYWYQQGPGQDPQFLISFYEKMQSDKGSIPDRFSAQQFSDYHSELNMSSLELGDSALYFCASSSYSSYEQYFGPGTRLTVT.

The chain couples TRBV9 to TRBJ2-7; no definite D call. The germline CDR1 and CDR2 sequences are SGDLS and YYNGEE. The CDR3 is 13 residues long. V lost 0 bases, J lost 6 bases, and 10 bases lay in between. The CDR3 spells CASSVASGFEQYF. The CDR3 coding sequence is TGTGCCAGCAGCGTAGCTTCAGGTTTCGAGCAGTACTTC.

The V gene is TRBV11-2, the J gene TRBJ2-5; TRBD2 matches 8 bases. The V segment lost 5 bases and the J segment 3 bases; nucleotides outside the gene matches: 11. This CDR3 has 16 residues. Germline values: CDR1 SGHAT, CDR2 FQNNGV. CDR3 DNA: TGTGCCAGCAGCCCCTCCGGGGGGGCGGGTGAAGAGACCCAGTACTTC. It is translated as CASSPSGGAGEETQYF.

This rearrangement joins TRBV7-2 to TRBJ1-2, with D uncertain. Germline CDR1 and CDR2: SGHTA and FQGNSA. The V and J ends lost 5 bases and 4 bases respectively, with 23 bases between them. CDR3 length equals 17 residues. The CDR3 sequence: CASSDPGDGGSLYGYTF. CDR3 sequence (DNA): TGTGCCAGCAGCGACCCCGGGGATGGAGGGAGCCTCTATGGCTACACCTTC.

The chain is built from TRBV27 and TRBJ2-1; D possibly corresponds to TRBD1 (6 bases). The CDR3 is 15 residues long. Between the trimmed V and J ends, which lost 4 bases and 3 bases, there was a span of 13 bases. The germline CDR1 and CDR2 sequences are MNHEY and SMNVEV (reference sequence). The CDR3 loop is CASSSTGHSYNEQFF. DNA for the CDR3: TGTGCCAGCAGTTCCACGGGACACAGCTACAATGAGCAGTTCTTC.

This sequence joins TRBV7-9 and TRBJ1-1; possibly TRBD1 for D (6 bases). The ends were cut back, 3 bases at V and 6 bases at J, with 17 bases in the middle. CDR1 and CDR2 from the germline V gene are SEHNR and FQNEAQ (reference sequence). CDR3 size: 15 residues. The CDR3 bases are TGTGCCAGCAGCTTCCTCGGGGGGGCTTCGTCTGAAGCTTTCTTT. Translation: CASSFLGGASSEAFF.

The table lists this clone with a count of one. V usage is TRBV27 and J usage is TRBJ1-6; D gene unclear. Trimming cost V 5 bases and J 12 bases, with 17 bases left between them. This CDR3 contains 14 residues. CDR1 and CDR2 (germline): MNHEY, SMNVEV (reference sequence). CDR3 in DNA: TGTGCCAGCAGTCCACCCTTACAGCGGGGACCCCTCCACTTT. It is translated as CASSPPLQRGPLHF.

Of note for this clone: Other nucleotide sequences in the sample specify the same CDR3. The chain employs TRBV5-4 and TRBJ2-5; TRBD2 is a possible D gene (6 bases). Trimming pared 2 bases from V and 5 bases from J, leaving 7 bases between. The germline gives CDR1 SGHNT, CDR2 YYREEE (reference sequence). The CDR3 has 12 amino acids. Here the CDR3 reads CASSFGGETQYF. CDR3 sequence (DNA): TGTGCCAGCAGCTTTGGGGGGGAGACCCAGTACTTC.

The chain links TRBV5-6 to TRBJ2-7; D call uncertain. Germline V lookup: CDR1 SGHDT, CDR2 YYEEEE. The CDR3 runs 13 residues. V was trimmed by 1 base and J by 2 bases, leaving 7 bases between them. The CDR3 region is CASSLFGPYEQYF. CDR3 sequence (DNA): TGTGCCAGCAGCTTGTTCGGTCCCTACGAGCAGTACTTC.

This clone was seen only a few times. The sample has other DNA sequences that encode this CDR3 too. This chain links TRBV19 with TRBJ2-7; 9 bases are shared with TRBD1. This CDR3 region has 14 residues. Germline loops: CDR1 LNHDA, CDR2 SQIVND (reference sequence). V shed 1 base and J 2 bases; nucleotides not matched to a gene: 0. Here the CDR3 reads CASSIGDRAYEQYF. The CDR3 region has the DNA TGTGCCAGTAGTATAGGGGACAGGGCCTACGAGCAGTACTTC.

This clone was detected only once. The chain joins TRBV6-1 to TRBJ2-3; 8 bases map to TRBD2. This CDR3 has 16 residues. CDR1 MNHNS and CDR2 SASEGT come from the germline V gene. V shed 4 bases, J shed 2 bases, and the junction held 8 bases outside the gene matches. This CDR3 reads CASSALALADTDTQYF. Here the CDR3 DNA reads TGTGCCAGCAGTGCTTTGGCACTAGCGGACACAGATACGCAGTATTTT.

The chain is built from TRBV10-2 and TRBJ2-7, with TRBD1 as a possible D gene (5 bases). The CDR3 loop spans 16 amino acids. Per the germline V gene, CDR1 is WSHSY and CDR2 is SAAADI. V was trimmed by 3 bases and J by 7 bases, leaving 22 bases between them. CDR3 sequence (DNA): TGCGCCAGCAGTGACCCGACAGAGCAGGCCTCTGGAGAGCAGTACTTC. This gives the protein CASSDPTEQASGEQYF.

The V gene is TRBV9, the J gene TRBJ1-5, with unresolved D. Trimming removed 3 bases at V and 0 bases at J, with 10 bases between. CDR1 and CDR2 (germline): SGDLS, YYNGEE. The CDR3 covers 15 residues. The CDR3 sequence: CASSGTALSNQPQHF. Here the CDR3 DNA reads TGTGCCAGCAGCGGAACGGCACTTAGCAATCAGCCCCAGCATTTT. The full variable domain, its missing parts supplied by reference TRBV9 and TRBJ1-5, is DSGVTQTPKHLITATGQRVTLRCSPRSGDLSVYWYQQSLDQGLQFLIQYYNGEERAKGNILERFSAQQFPDLHSELNLSSLELGDSALYFCASSGTALSNQPQHFGDGTRLSIL.

The rearrangement links TRBV6-4 to TRBJ2-2; the match to TRBD2 covers 7 bases. V lost 0 bases and J lost 5; bases outside the gene matches: 12. CDR1 is MRHNA and CDR2 is SNTAGT in the germline V gene. The CDR3 covers 18 residues. The CDR3 region has the DNA TGTGCCAGCAGTGACTCCCCGTATCGGGAGGATTGGACCGGGGAGCTGTTTTTT. Encoded protein: CASSDSPYREDWTGELFF.

V usage is TRBV14 and J usage is TRBJ1-2; D uncertain. Looked up from germline, CDR1 is SGHDN and CDR2 is FVKESK. The CDR3 loop spans 15 amino acids. Deletions cut 2 bases from V and 4 bases from J, with 14 bases between. The CDR3 here is CASSQYWADLYGYTF. For the CDR3, the DNA is TGTGCCAGCAGCCAATATTGGGCAGACCTCTATGGCTACACCTTC.

On this clone: The same CDR3 also results from other DNA sequences found in this sample. The chain carries TRBV11-2 and TRBJ2-7; D is ambiguous. Trimming removed 0 bases at V and 4 bases at J, with 1 base between. The length of the CDR3 is 11 residues. Germline assignment: CDR1 SGHAT and CDR2 FQNNGV. CDR3 residues: CASSLDYEQYF. For the CDR3, the DNA is TGTGCCAGCAGCTTAGATTACGAGCAGTACTTC.

The chain employs TRBV19 and TRBJ2-2, with a weak D call TRBD1 (5 bases). Germline CDR1 and CDR2: LNHDA and SQIVND (reference sequence). The ends were cut back, 5 bases at V and 3 bases at J, with 7 bases in the middle. The CDR3 runs 13 residues. The CDR3 DNA follows: TGTGCCAGTAGTGTAGGGGACACCGGGGAGCTGTTTTTT. This encodes CASSVGDTGELFF.

This sequence joins TRBV7-9 and TRBJ2-1, with a possible D match to TRBD1 (6 bases). This CDR3 has 15 amino acids. CDR1 SEHNR and CDR2 FQNEAQ come from the germline V gene (reference sequence). With 0 bases removed from V and 9 bases from J, the gap between germline ends came to 15 bases. This CDR3 reads CASSLAPGTSSEQFF. CDR3 coding DNA: TGTGCCAGCAGCTTAGCCCCCGGGACATCAAGTGAGCAGTTCTTC.

With regard to this clone: The sample contains more than one DNA sequence encoding this CDR3. This chain links TRBV30 with TRBJ2-7; D is tentatively TRBD1 or TRBD2 (6 bases each). This CDR3 has 13 residues. The ends were cut back, 3 bases at V and 4 bases at J, with 13 bases in the middle. Looked up from germline, CDR1 is GTSNPN and CDR2 is SVGIG (reference sequence). The CDR3 reads CAWSAGTSYEQYF. As DNA, the CDR3 is TGTGCCTGGAGCGCGGGGACATCTTACGAGCAGTACTTC.

This chain connects TRBV28 to TRBJ2-3; a weak D match, TRBD1 (6 bases). Deletions cut 1 base from V and 0 bases from J, with 11 bases between. Per germline, CDR1 MDHEN and CDR2 SYDVKM. The CDR3 spans 16 residues. As DNA, the CDR3 is TGTGCCAGCAGTTTATCAGGGGACACAAGCACAGATACGCAGTATTTT. Protein sequence: CASSLSGDTSTDTQYF.